The 29 T cell receptor beta chains below come from one sample, sequenced in a study of blood T cell repertoires in COVID-19. Some clones are missing from TCRdb's copy, which holds only in-frame ones; the method was immunoSEQ multiplex PCR. The sample holds approximately 170,000 clones, roughly 85% seen once. Sequenced: peripheral blood. The receptors come from an elderly woman with active or convalescent COVID-19.

The gene calls are TRBV30 and TRBJ1-4, with a possible D match to TRBD1 (6 bases). The germline V and J ends were trimmed by 0 bases and 7 bases, with 15 bases remaining between them. CDR3 length: 15 amino acids. Germline loops: CDR1 GTSNPN, CDR2 SVGIG (reference sequence). The CDR3 DNA reads TGTGCCTGGAGTGTCAAGGGGGGGGTAACTGAAAAACTGTTTTTT. Protein: CAWSVKGGVTEKLFF.

This clone has a handful of counts. The chain joins TRBV12-5 to TRBJ2-1; possibly TRBD2 for D (5 bases). This CDR3 has 16 residues. Between the trimmed V and J ends, which lost 6 bases and 3 bases, there was a span of 18 bases. CDR1 is LGHNT, CDR2 FRNRAP, per germline. CDR3 nucleotides: TGTGCTAGTGGATTCCACCTTCCGGGGTTCTACAATGAGCAGTTCTTC. Protein product: CASGFHLPGFYNEQFF.

The chain couples TRBV6-5 to TRBJ2-7; the D gene is possibly TRBD2 (6 bases). Germline CDR1 reads MNHEY; CDR2 reads SVGAGI. Trimming took off 6 bases at V and 0 bases at J, with 15 bases between the two ends. CDR3 length equals 15 residues. The CDR3 here is CASRRDSRFSYEQYF. The CDR3 DNA sequence: TGTGCCAGCAGACGGGACTCCCGTTTCTCCTACGAGCAGTACTTC.

The V call is TRBV28, the J call TRBJ2-3; D is perhaps TRBD1 (8 bases). Germline assignment: CDR1 MDHEN and CDR2 SYDVKM. V lost 7 bases and J 7 bases, leaving 18 bases between the germline ends. CDR3 length: 14 residues. CDR3 region: CASNSRGRGNTQYF. As DNA, the CDR3 is TGTGCCAGCAATTCCAGGGGGCGGGGGAATACGCAGTATTTT.

The chain recombines TRBV6-5 with TRBJ1-1; no firm D call. Germline values: CDR1 MNHEY, CDR2 SVGAGI. V shed 5 bases and J shed 4 bases, with 11 bases lying between them. The CDR3 spans 13 residues. CDR3 amino acids: CASSPPRVTEAFF. In DNA form, the CDR3 reads TGTGCCAGCAGTCCCCCCCGGGTCACTGAAGCTTTCTTT.

The rearrangement links TRBV5-4 to TRBJ2-5; TRBD1 agrees at 7 bases. The CDR3 totals 13 residues. V lost 4 bases and J lost 4; bases outside the gene matches: 4. Germline loops: CDR1 SGHNT, CDR2 YYREEE (reference sequence). CDR3 region: CASSADRVETQYF. CDR3 bases: TGTGCCAGCAGCGCAGACAGGGTAGAGACCCAGTACTTC.

The chain carries TRBV5-1 and TRBJ1-1; TRBD1 agrees at 10 bases. The trim removed 2 bases at V and 4 bases at J, leaving 8 bases unmatched. Germline V gene lookup returns CDR1 SGHRS and CDR2 YFSETQ. The length of the CDR3 is 16 residues. CDR3 coding DNA: TGCGCCAGCAGCTTACCGACAGGGGGCGCCGGCACTGAAGCTTTCTTT. The encoded protein is CASSLPTGGAGTEAFF.

J is TRBJ2-7 and V is TRBV11-2; 7 nucleotides match TRBD2. V dropped 0 bases and J dropped 12; count of bases not matched to a gene: 11. Germline CDR1 reads SGHAT; CDR2 reads FQNNGV. This CDR3 contains 14 residues. CDR3 DNA: TGTGCCAGCAGCTTAGATCTCGAGGGAGGGCCCAGGTACTTC. This translates into CASSLDLEGGPRYF.

In this sample, this clone turned up a few times. The chain combines TRBV6-5 with TRBJ1-2; 8 bases are shared with TRBD1. This CDR3 region has 14 residues. The V segment lost 5 bases and the J segment 6 bases; nucleotides outside the gene matches: 8. CDR1 is MNHEY, CDR2 SVGAGI, per germline. The CDR3 sequence is CASSTWTGLDGYTF. The CDR3 DNA follows: TGTGCCAGCAGTACTTGGACAGGGTTGGATGGCTACACCTTC.

Details on this clone: At the DNA level, this CDR3 is encoded by other sequences in the same sample as well. V usage is TRBV11-2 and J usage is TRBJ2-5; no definite D call. V was trimmed by 3 bases and J by 4 bases, leaving 6 bases between them. The CDR3 totals 12 residues. Germline CDR1 reads SGHAT; CDR2 reads FQNNGV. CDR3 loop: CASSLVRETQYF. The CDR3 region has the DNA TGTGCCAGCAGCTTGGTTAGAGAGACCCAGTACTTC.

The chain joins TRBV5-5 to TRBJ1-2; 9 bases are shared with TRBD1. This CDR3 contains 19 residues. CDR1 is SGHKS, CDR2 YYEKEE, per germline (reference sequence). V shed 4 bases, J shed 2 bases, and the junction held 18 bases outside the gene matches. The CDR3 nucleotides are TGTGCCAGCAGCACGGGACAGGGAGGCGGTACTGCCATGAACTATGGCTACACCTTC. This codes for CASSTGQGGGTAMNYGYTF.

This clone was found once. The chain uses TRBV13 and TRBJ1-1; 9 nucleotides match TRBD1. Germline trimming cut 5 bases from V and 11 bases from J; bases unmatched to any gene: 15. Germline V gives CDR1 PRHDT, CDR2 FYEKMQ (reference sequence). This CDR3 contains 15 residues. CDR3 DNA sequence: TGTGCCAGCAGCATTCGGACAGGGGCTCAAACGAGGGCTTTCTTT. The encoded protein is CASSIRTGAQTRAFF.

The CDR3 is CSVFRDQETQYF. DNA of the CDR3: TGCAGCGTTTTCCGGGACCAAGAGACCCAGTACTTC. This sequence joins TRBV29-1 and TRBJ2-5, with D unresolved. The ends were cut back, 5 bases at V and 0 bases at J, with 7 bases in the middle. CDR3 length: 12 residues. Germline CDR1 SQVTM, CDR2 ANQGSEA.

The rearrangement joins TRBV11-2 to TRBJ2-5; TRBD2 matches 10 bases. CDR3 size: 14 residues. With V trimmed by 8 bases and J by 5 bases, 8 bases remained unmatched. Germline V CDR1 and CDR2: SGHAT, FQNNGV. The CDR3 DNA reads TGTGCCAGCTCAAGGCTAGCGGGAGTGGAGACCCAGTACTTC. Translated: CASSRLAGVETQYF.

The chain employs TRBV19 and TRBJ1-1; 7 bases align to TRBD1. The germline V gene has CDR1 LNHDA and CDR2 SQIVND (reference sequence). This CDR3 is 14 amino acids long. Trimming cost V 6 bases and J 0 bases; bases outside gene matches: 4. CDR3 residues: CASRPQGMNTEAFF. The CDR3 coding sequence is TGTGCCAGTAGGCCACAGGGGATGAACACTGAAGCTTTCTTT.

The chain uses TRBV4-1 and TRBJ1-5; 8 bases are shared with TRBD1. The CDR3 totals 15 residues. Germline trimming cut 3 bases from V and 6 bases from J; bases unmatched to any gene: 7. Germline CDR1 and CDR2: MGHRA and YSYEKL. This CDR3 is CASSQRTGQSQPQHF. The CDR3 region has the DNA TGCGCCAGCAGCCAGAGGACAGGGCAATCTCAGCCCCAGCATTTT.

The J gene is TRBJ1-5, the V gene TRBV5-1; 8 positions match TRBD1. V shed 6 bases and J 3 bases; nucleotides not matched to a gene: 8. The CDR3 spans 15 residues. The germline V gene has CDR1 SGHRS and CDR2 YFSETQ. The CDR3 is CASTPGTGLNQPQHF. CDR3 in DNA: TGCGCCAGCACGCCCGGGACAGGCCTCAATCAGCCCCAGCATTTT.

The gene calls are TRBV9 and TRBJ2-7; D remains ambiguous. With 0 bases removed from V and 6 bases from J, the gap between germline ends came to 10 bases. The CDR3 is made up of 13 amino acids. In germline, CDR1 is SGDLS, CDR2 YYNGEE. For the CDR3, the DNA is TGTGCCAGCAGCGTAGGGGCAGGCCTCGAGCAGTACTTC. Translating it yields CASSVGAGLEQYF. Using reference TRBV9 and TRBJ2-7 for the parts outside the CDR3, the full variable domain is DSGVTQTPKHLITATGQRVTLRCSPRSGDLSVYWYQQSLDQGLQFLIQYYNGEERAKGNILERFSAQQFPDLHSELNLSSLELGDSALYFCASSVGAGLEQYFGPGTRLTVT.

DNA for the CDR3: TGTGCCAGCAGCCCCTTCACTAGCGGGAGTGCTGGGGAGCTGTTTTTT. Encoded protein: CASSPFTSGSAGELFF. The genes are TRBV7-8 and TRBJ2-2, with 11 bases fitting TRBD2. Germline CDR1 is SGHVS and CDR2 is FQNEAQ. This CDR3 spans 16 amino acids. V shed 5 bases, J shed 8 bases, and the junction held 10 bases outside the gene matches.

The chain combines TRBV27 with TRBJ1-6; tentative D call: TRBD1 (6 bases). In germline, CDR1 is MNHEY, CDR2 SMNVEV (reference sequence). The CDR3 spans 14 residues. Between the trimmed V and J ends, which lost 7 bases and 9 bases, there was a span of 16 bases. CDR3 nucleotide sequence: TGTGCCAGCACCCCGGACAGTGGATCTTCACCCCTCCACTTT. Translation gives CASTPDSGSSPLHF.

The chain has TRBV10-3 and TRBJ1-2, with 7 nucleotides matching TRBD1. Germline lookup yields CDR1 ENHRY and CDR2 SYGVKD. This CDR3 spans 13 amino acids. The V segment lost 3 bases and the J segment 8 bases; nucleotides outside the gene matches: 6. CDR3 nucleotide sequence: TGTGCCATCAGTGAAGACAGGGAGAAAGGCTACACCTTC. This translates into CAISEDREKGYTF.

This chain joins TRBV12-5 and TRBJ1-1, with D possibly being TRBD1 (6 bases). CDR3 length: 13 residues. Trimming shortened V by 1 base and J by 5 bases, and 8 bases separated the two germline ends. Germline CDR1 reads LGHNT; CDR2 reads FRNRAP. CDR3 in DNA: TGTGCTAGTGGTTTGGGCACAGGGACTGAAGCTTTCTTT. Translated: CASGLGTGTEAFF.

J is TRBJ2-7 and V is TRBV27, with a weak D call TRBD1 (6 bases). The CDR3 is made up of 12 amino acids. The V gene lost 6 bases and the J gene lost 0 bases, with 6 bases spanning the gap. Germline V gives CDR1 MNHEY, CDR2 SMNVEV (reference sequence). CDR3 coding DNA: TGTGCCAGCAGGGGGGCCTCCTACGAGCAGTACTTC. Translated: CASRGASYEQYF.

The rearrangement joins TRBV6-4 to TRBJ2-2; D is perhaps TRBD1 (5 bases). From germline, CDR1 is MRHNA and CDR2 SNTAGT. Between the trimmed V and J ends, which lost 6 bases and 0 bases, there was a span of 8 bases. CDR3 length: 14 amino acids. The CDR3 protein is CASRRQTNTGELFF. CDR3 nucleotides: TGTGCCAGCAGGCGACAGACGAACACCGGGGAGCTGTTTTTT.

V usage is TRBV2 and J usage is TRBJ1-4, with 8 positions matching TRBD1. The germline CDR1 and CDR2 sequences are SNHLY and FYNNEI. The CDR3 extends over 14 amino acids. V lost 6 bases and J lost 4; bases outside the gene matches: 4. CDR3 bases: TGTGCCAGCAGCGCAGACAGGGGTAATGAAAAACTGTTTTTT. As protein: CASSADRGNEKLFF.

A single count supports this clone. The V gene is TRBV18, the J gene TRBJ2-1; 10 bases fit TRBD1. V trimming: 5 bases; J trimming: 7 bases; junction bases outside the gene matches: 11. This CDR3 has 16 amino acids. CDR1 and CDR2 (germline): KGHSH, LQKENI. CDR3 region: CASSTVGTGVANEQFF. CDR3 coding DNA: TGTGCCAGCTCAACCGTGGGGACAGGGGTAGCTAATGAGCAGTTCTTC.

CDR3 region: CASSSRTGEGETQYF. As DNA, the CDR3 is TGTGCCAGTAGTTCTCGGACAGGGGAAGGAGAGACCCAGTACTTC. The chain couples TRBV19 to TRBJ2-5; 9 nucleotides match TRBD1. CDR1 and CDR2 (germline): LNHDA, SQIVND (reference sequence). V lost 5 bases to trimming and J lost 4 bases; unmatched junction nucleotides: 8. The CDR3 has 15 residues. Full variable domain (outside the CDR3, taken from reference TRBV19 and TRBJ2-5): DGGITQSPKYLFRKEGQNVTLSCEQNLNHDAMYWYRQDPGQGLRLIYYSQIVNDFQKGDIAEGYSVSREKKESFPLTVTSAQKNPTAFYLCASSSRTGEGETQYFGPGTRLLVL.

V usage is TRBV28 and J usage is TRBJ1-5, with TRBD1 as a possible D gene (6 bases). CDR3 size: 20 residues. The V gene's germline CDR1 is MDHEN and CDR2 SYDVKM. V was shortened by 6 bases and J by 0 bases, with 27 bases between the two germline ends. CDR3 nucleotides: TGTGCCAGCAGCCTTGATTTGCAATCCGGGACACGCCGTAGCAATCAGCCCCAGCATTTT. The encoded protein is CASSLDLQSGTRRSNQPQHF.

The chain couples TRBV2 to TRBJ2-1; D is perhaps TRBD1 (7 bases). V lost 6 bases, J lost 14 bases, and 20 bases lay in between. The CDR3 sequence is 13 residues long. Germline V gives CDR1 SNHLY, CDR2 FYNNEI. The chain's CDR3 is CASSGEVGGAEFF. CDR3 DNA sequence: TGTGCCAGCAGCGGGGAGGTAGGGGGCGCGGAGTTCTTC.